These 30 T cell receptor beta chains were all obtained from the same sample, sequenced in a study of blood T cells in healthy people across ages. Using a J-beta primer mix together with a sample-barcoded 5' primer, a second PCR was run for roughly 6 to 12 cycles. TCRdb used MiXCR to reprocess the 5' RACE reads, holding one entry per CDR3 protein. This table holds about 900,000 distinct CDR3 sequences, around 48% found once. The sequenced sample was blood. The source of these receptors is a man younger than 40 in good health.

There are a few counts of this clonotype. The V call is TRBV4-1, the J call TRBJ1-5; D remains ambiguous. The germline gives CDR1 MGHRA, CDR2 YSYEKL. CDR3 length: 19 amino acids. The V gene lost 0 bases and the J gene lost 1 base, with 19 bases spanning the gap. The CDR3 protein is CASSQDGVTPPLSNQPQHF. For the CDR3, the DNA is TGCGCCAGCAGCCAAGATGGGGTCACTCCACCTTTAAGCAATCAGCCCCAGCATTTT.

In this sample, this clonotype turned up a few times. The chain recombines TRBV29-1 with TRBJ2-1; D gene ambiguous. The CDR3 is made up of 12 amino acids. Germline V CDR1 and CDR2: SQVTM, ANQGSEA. Deletions cut 6 bases from V and 5 bases from J, with 11 bases between. The CDR3 reads CSVGVRDNEQFF. CDR3 nucleotide sequence: TGCAGCGTGGGTGTAAGGGACAATGAGCAGTTCTTC.

The chain employs TRBV30 and TRBJ1-2; tentative D call: TRBD1 (6 bases). The CDR3 sequence is 15 residues long. Germline V lookup: CDR1 GTSNPN, CDR2 SVGIG (reference sequence). The V and J ends lost 2 bases and 4 bases respectively, with 17 bases between them. CDR3 amino acids: CAWSLGTQPAYGYTF. The CDR3 DNA follows: TGTGCCTGGAGTCTGGGGACACAGCCGGCCTATGGCTACACCTTC.

In its sample, this clonotype was seen once. The chain joins TRBV7-2 to TRBJ2-1, with 7 bases lining up with TRBD2. Matching the DNA end better, TRBJ2-7 makes the J call doubtful. This CDR3 contains 16 residues. The V gene's germline CDR1 is SGHTA and CDR2 FQGNSA. CDR3 loop: CASSPASGTRVNEQYF. CDR3 sequence (DNA): TGTGCCAGCAGCCCCGCTAGCGGAACCAGGGTAAATGAGCAGTACTTC.

The rearrangement uses TRBV5-1 and TRBJ2-4; no definite D call. Near its end, the DNA agrees better with TRBJ2-7, so the J call may be wrong. This CDR3 has 15 residues. Germline V gene data show CDR1 as SGHRS and CDR2 as YFSETQ. CDR3 loop: CASSYSPGFAYEQYF. CDR3 bases: TGCGCCAGCAGCTACTCCCCTGGATTCGCCTACGAGCAGTACTTC.

This clonotype was found a few times. The CDR3: CASSVSGANTEAFF. The CDR3 DNA reads as TGTGCCAGCAGCGTCTCTGGGGCGAACACTGAAGCTTTCTTT. The chain has TRBV7-9 and TRBJ1-1; tentatively, D is TRBD1 (5 bases). The germline CDR1 and CDR2 sequences are SEHNR and FQNEAQ (reference sequence). V shed 5 bases and J shed 1 base, with 11 bases lying between them. This CDR3 has 14 amino acids.

The table lists this clonotype with a few counts. This chain uses TRBV27 with TRBJ2-3; a possible D gene is TRBD1 (6 bases). This CDR3 has 15 residues. The V and J ends lost 1 base and 5 bases respectively, with 13 bases between them. Germline assignment: CDR1 MNHEY and CDR2 SMNVEV (reference sequence). CDR3 amino acids: CASSLYPGAGDTQYF. CDR3 sequence (DNA): TGTGCCAGCAGTTTATATCCAGGGGCGGGAGATACGCAGTATTTT.

This clonotype turned up a few times. This chain joins TRBV4-1 and TRBJ2-3; no definite D call. With 1 base removed from V and 0 bases from J, the gap between germline ends came to 8 bases. The CDR3 runs to 15 residues. Germline CDR1 is MGHRA and CDR2 is YSYEKL. The CDR3 is CASSQASFSTDTQYF. The CDR3 DNA sequence: TGCGCCAGCAGCCAAGCCAGTTTTAGCACAGATACGCAGTATTTT.

This clonotype was detected a few times. J is TRBJ2-7 and V is TRBV6-2 or TRBV6-3; TRBD2 agrees at 9 bases. J gave up 3 bases and V 2 bases, and 5 bases lay outside the gene matches. CDR3 size: 15 residues. CDR1 is MNHEY, CDR2 SVGEGT, per germline. The CDR3 DNA reads as TGTGCCAGCAGTTACATCCAGCGGGGGGACTACGAGCAGTACTTC. Its protein product is CASSYIQRGDYEQYF.

There are a few counts of this clonotype. The chain is built from TRBV6-6 and TRBJ2-7; 10 bases map to TRBD1. Trimming took 0 bases from V and 4 from J; bases not matched to a gene: 6. The CDR3 sequence is 16 residues long. CDR1 and CDR2 (germline): MNHNY, SVGAGI (reference sequence). The CDR3 region is CASSYSPDRGEYEQYF. CDR3 bases: TGTGCCAGCAGTTACTCGCCGGACAGGGGGGAATACGAGCAGTACTTC.

This clonotype was counted once. V is TRBV30 and J is TRBJ1-4; 7 positions match TRBD1. Germline CDR1 GTSNPN, CDR2 SVGIG (reference sequence). V was pared by 8 bases and J by 5 bases, with 11 bases of the junction left unmatched. This CDR3 comprises 14 residues. CDR3: CAGQKDRTNEKLFF. CDR3 sequence (DNA): TGTGCCGGCCAGAAGGACAGGACGAATGAAAAACTGTTTTTT.

CDR3 loop: CASQAGPGTQYF. DNA of the CDR3: TGTGCCAGCCAGGCAGGGCCGGGGACCCAGTACTTC. The J gene is TRBJ2-5, the V gene TRBV28, with D perhaps matching TRBD1 (5 bases). The CDR3 runs 12 residues. Trimming stripped 8 bases from V and 7 bases from J, with 14 bases between. Germline V gene lookup returns CDR1 MDHEN and CDR2 SYDVKM.

This clonotype was seen more than once but under ten times. CDR3 protein: CASSLVLGTGELFF. CDR3 bases: TGTGCCAGCAGCCTTGTCCTGGGGACCGGGGAGCTGTTTTTT. The V call is TRBV6-2 or TRBV6-3, the J call TRBJ2-2; D remains ambiguous. V was cut by 6 bases and J by 5 bases, with 13 bases left in between. Germline V gene data show CDR1 as MNHEY and CDR2 as SVGEGT. The CDR3 extends over 14 amino acids.

The chain combines TRBV9 with TRBJ2-7, with D possibly TRBD2 on 7 matching bases. CDR3 length: 14 residues. The germline V gene encodes CDR1 SGDLS and CDR2 YYNGEE. The V and J ends lost 0 bases and 4 bases respectively, with 11 bases between them. The CDR3 DNA reads as TGTGCCAGCAGCGTAGAGGGGGGGCTATACGAGCAGTACTTC. Protein product: CASSVEGGLYEQYF.

The rearrangement uses TRBV3-1 and TRBJ1-5; D is ambiguous. Germline lookup yields CDR1 LGHDT and CDR2 YNNKEL (reference sequence). The V end was cut by 0 bases, the J end by 7 bases, with 13 bases between. The CDR3 is 15 residues long. Here the CDR3 DNA reads TGTGCCAGCAGCCAAGATGCCCGGATTTCGCAGCCCCAGCATTTT. Protein sequence: CASSQDARISQPQHF.

Regarding this clonotype: A single base is all that separates this from a far larger clone, so a read error is likely. The chain uses TRBV4-3 and TRBJ2-3; TRBD2 agrees at 10 bases. Germline V gives CDR1 LGHNA, CDR2 YSLEER. The CDR3 runs 15 residues. V shed 3 bases and J 1 base; nucleotides not matched to a gene: 1. CDR3 amino acids: CASSHLAGGTDTQYF. The CDR3 DNA reads TGCGCCAGCAGCCATCTAGCGGGGGGCACAGATACGCAGTATTTT.

The chain has TRBV7-9 and TRBJ2-1; D gene uncertain. The CDR3 loop spans 16 amino acids. CDR1 is SEHNR, CDR2 FQNEAQ, per germline (reference sequence). Between the trimmed V and J ends, which lost 6 bases and 7 bases, there was a span of 22 bases. The chain's CDR3 is CASSRSSSPFGNEQFF. For the CDR3, the DNA is TGTGCCAGCAGTCGTTCCTCGAGCCCCTTCGGAAATGAGCAGTTCTTC.

In its sample, this clonotype was seen a few times. V is TRBV2 and J is TRBJ2-7; 9 bases are shared with TRBD1. The V gene's germline CDR1 is SNHLY and CDR2 FYNNEI. V was clipped by 6 bases and J by 4 bases; unmatched bases: 7. The CDR3 runs to 14 residues. CDR3 loop: CASRNGGQGYEQYF. CDR3 coding DNA: TGTGCCAGCAGAAATGGGGGACAGGGATACGAGCAGTACTTC.

The V gene is TRBV7-9, the J gene TRBJ1-1; TRBD1 might be the D (6 bases). Germline V CDR1 and CDR2: SEHNR, FQNEAQ (reference sequence). Trimming stripped 5 bases from V and 6 bases from J, with 16 bases between. This CDR3 has 14 residues. CDR3: CASSHRDRQAEAFF. CDR3 bases: TGTGCCAGCAGCCATAGAGACAGGCAGGCTGAAGCTTTCTTT. The full variable domain, rest sourced from reference TRBV7-9 and TRBJ1-1, is DTGVSQNPRHKITKRGQNVTFRCDPISEHNRLYWYRQTLGQGPEFLTYFQNEAQLEKSRLLSDRFSAERPKGSFSTLEIQRTEQGDSAMYLCASSHRDRQAEAFFGQGTRLTVV.

This clonotype was detected ten times or more. The chain links TRBV9 to TRBJ2-1; 7 bases match TRBD2. CDR3 length: 16 residues. In germline, CDR1 is SGDLS, CDR2 YYNGEE. Trimming took 0 bases from V and 0 from J; bases not matched to a gene: 3. The CDR3 nucleotides read TGTGCCAGCAGCGTAGTGGGCGGGGGCTCCTACAATGAGCAGTTCTTC. Translation gives CASSVVGGGSYNEQFF.

CDR3 DNA sequence: TGTGCCAGCAGCCTTCCCTTACTAGCGTCGGACAATGAGCAGTTCTTC. Its protein is CASSLPLLASDNEQFF. The chain uses TRBV7-8 and TRBJ2-1; TRBD2 agrees at 7 bases. CDR3 length equals 16 residues. V lost 5 bases to trimming and J lost 5 bases; unmatched junction nucleotides: 12. Germline assignment: CDR1 SGHVS and CDR2 FQNEAQ.

This chain uses TRBV7-9 with TRBJ2-1; a weak D match, TRBD2 (5 bases). Germline V gene data show CDR1 as SEHNR and CDR2 as FQNEAQ (reference sequence). The CDR3 sequence is 13 residues long. Trimming removed 7 bases from V and 4 bases from J, with 11 bases in between. This chain's CDR3 is CASKGGGYNEQFF. The CDR3 coding sequence is TGTGCCAGCAAAGGAGGCGGGTACAATGAGCAGTTCTTC.

This clonotype has just a few counts. The V gene is TRBV7-2, the J gene TRBJ2-5; tentative D call: TRBD2 (5 bases). Germline CDR1 reads SGHTA; CDR2 reads FQGNSA. The CDR3 extends over 14 amino acids. V was trimmed by 3 bases and J by 11 bases, leaving 19 bases between them. The CDR3 DNA is TGTGCCAGCAGCTTCACTAGTCATTACAATGAGCAGTACTTC. It encodes CASSFTSHYNEQYF.

This clonotype has a handful of counts. The chain links TRBV4-2 to TRBJ2-3; TRBD1 might be the D (5 bases). The germline V gene has CDR1 LGHNA and CDR2 YNFKEQ. Trimming left V 0 bases short and J 0 bases short, with 13 bases between. The CDR3 is 17 residues long. The CDR3: CASSQENRRGSTDTQYF. CDR3 bases: TGTGCCAGCAGCCAAGAGAACAGGCGCGGAAGCACAGATACGCAGTATTTT.

Only a few counts were recorded for this clonotype. Germline is not matched at one junction end, which may reflect a read error. CDR3 amino acids: CASSQDGVAEEFF. CDR3 nucleotide sequence: TGTGCCAGCAGCCAAGATGGTGTAGCTGAGGAGTTCTTC. This chain links TRBV3-1 with TRBJ2-1; D unclear. This CDR3 spans 13 amino acids. CDR1 LGHDT and CDR2 YNNKEL come from the germline V gene (reference sequence).

The gene calls are TRBV7-2 and TRBJ2-5, with 7 bases lining up with TRBD2. The closer fit of TRBJ2-7 to the DNA end suggests the J call may be wrong. The CDR3 extends over 15 amino acids. In germline, CDR1 is SGHTA, CDR2 FQGNSA. The CDR3 DNA reads TGTGCCAGCAGGGCTAGCGGCGCCAGCGGCGGCGAGCAGTACTTC. Protein sequence: CASRASGASGGEQYF.

This clonotype came up a few times. The chain recombines TRBV3-1 with TRBJ2-5; 9 bases are shared with TRBD2. Germline CDR1 is LGHDT and CDR2 is YNNKEL (reference sequence). J was trimmed by 6 bases and V by 5 bases; bases with no gene match: 13. CDR3 length equals 16 residues. DNA for the CDR3: TGTGCCAGCAGCTACTTTGGGCGGGGGGGTAAGAAGACCCAGTACTTC. Its translation: CASSYFGRGGKKTQYF.

V gene TRBV5-1 combines with J gene TRBJ2-2; D perhaps matches TRBD1 (6 bases). Trimming shortened V by 1 base and J by 2 bases, and 12 bases separated the two germline ends. The V gene's germline CDR1 is SGHRS and CDR2 YFSETQ. CDR3 size: 16 residues. CDR3 residues: CASSLHQGRNTGELFF. The DNA for the CDR3 is TGCGCCAGCAGCTTGCATCAGGGGCGAAACACCGGGGAGCTGTTTTTT.

The V call is TRBV5-1, the J call TRBJ2-2; TRBD1 might be the D (5 bases). Germline V gene sequence: CDR1 SGHRS, CDR2 YFSETQ. The CDR3 contains 14 residues. Trimming took 3 bases from V and 3 from J, leaving 9 bases between them. CDR3 nucleotides: TGCGCCAGCAGCTCGATGACAGACACCGGGGAGCTGTTTTTT. This translates into CASSSMTDTGELFF.

This clonotype has a handful of counts. This chain uses TRBV7-9 with TRBJ2-1, with unresolved D. The CDR3 extends over 11 amino acids. Looked up from germline, CDR1 is SEHNR and CDR2 is FQNEAQ (reference sequence). V was shortened by 5 bases and J by 8 bases, with 7 bases between the two germline ends. The CDR3 DNA reads TGTGCCAGCAGCACCAATTATGAGCAGTTCTTC. It is translated as CASSTNYEQFF.